A selection of T cell receptor beta chains follows, all from one sample in a study of human T cells and chemical hapten exposure. TCRdb used MiXCR to reprocess the RACE reads, holding one entry per CDR3 protein. The data show tens of thousands of distinct CDR3 sequences, with 9.5% to 10% seen just once and around 15% held by the top ten. Here the sequenced sample was whole blood, taken in connection with sensitization to the hapten diphenylcyclopropenone (DPC). The origin of the receptors is a woman aged 25 to 39 with alopecia areata. Some clones in this sample may be carry-over from other donors' samples. Both conserved end residues are part of each CDR3. D genes are given only for firm matches. Some rows have no size entry. The others give once, few or many, or a class for an expanded clone.

TRBJ2-7,TRBV28,few,-,CASSLIWGRQYF,TGTGCCAGCAGTTTAATCTGGGGGAGGCAGTACTTC
TRBJ1-5,TRBV12-3/TRBV12-4,many,TRBD1,CASSLEGPARGFQPQHF,TGTGCCAGCAGTTTGGAAGGGCCCGCCAGGGGGTTTCAGCCCCAGCATTTT
TRBJ2-7,TRBV7-9,many,-,CASSFGDRLSNEQYF,TGTGCCAGCAGCTTCGGCGACAGGTTATCTAACGAGCAGTACTTC
TRBJ2-3,TRBV4-2,-,-,CASSQDYGGTDTQYF,TGTGCCAGCAGCCAAGATTACGGGGGCACAGATACGCAGTATTTT
TRBJ1-3,TRBV12-3/TRBV12-4,many,-,CASSSLDGPRTTGNTIYF,TGTGCCAGCAGTTCCCTGGACGGTCCACGAACTACTGGAAACACCATATATTTT
TRBJ2-1,TRBV29-1,-,-,CSVGAGGAGNEQFF,TGCAGCGTTGGAGCTGGGGGGGCCGGGAATGAGCAGTTCTTC
TRBJ1-1,TRBV6-1,few,-,CASRKAGTLNTEAFF,TGTGCCAGCAGAAAAGCGGGGACACTGAACACTGAAGCTTTCTTT
TRBJ1-2,TRBV2,-,TRBD1,CASSDRDSYGYTF,TGTGCCAGCAGTGACCGGGACAGCTATGGCTACACCTTC
TRBJ2-5,TRBV7-2,many,-,CASSPGTGGETQYF,TGTGCCAGCAGCCCCGGGACGGGCGGAGAGACCCAGTACTTC
TRBJ2-7,TRBV12-3/TRBV12-4,many,-,CASSSWAVMGEQYF,TGTGCCAGCAGCTCATGGGCCGTGATGGGCGAGCAGTACTTC
TRBJ2-2,TRBV15,few,-,CATSRGRADTGELFF,TGTGCCACCAGTCGGGGTAGAGCGGACACCGGGGAGCTGTTTTTT
TRBJ2-5,TRBV7-8,-,-,CASSFGTFQETQYF,TGTGCCAGCAGCTTCGGGACATTCCAAGAGACCCAGTACTTC
TRBJ1-5,TRBV19,many,-,CASSIINQPQHF,TGTGCCAGTAGTATAATAAATCAGCCCCAGCATTTT
TRBJ2-7,TRBV7-9,-,-,CASSFQKYEQYF,TGTGCCAGCAGCTTCCAGAAGTACGAGCAGTACTTC
TRBJ2-1,TRBV20-1,-,TRBD1,CSANSGTGRDEQFF,TGCAGTGCTAACTCCGGGACAGGGCGCGATGAGCAGTTCTTC
TRBJ2-3,TRBV28,once,-,CASSEGTQDTQYF,TGTGCCAGCAGTGAAGGGACCCAAGATACGCAGTATTTT